The 31 T cell receptor beta chains in this list originate from one sample, sequenced in a study of T cell responses to AZD1222 COVID-19 vaccine. Clones were sequenced by immunoSEQ multiplex PCR, and TCRdb holds only the in-frame ones, with some missing. The sample contains over 15,000 clones, roughly 91% of which appear only once. This sample comprised peripheral blood, obtained 28 days after the second AZD1222 dose. All receptors come from an adult who received the AZD1222 COVID-19 vaccine.

The chain has TRBV28 and TRBJ2-1, with a weak D call TRBD1 (5 bases). In germline, CDR1 is MDHEN, CDR2 SYDVKM. V was clipped by 2 bases and J by 5 bases, with 7 bases between them. The CDR3 is 13 residues long. This CDR3 reads CASSLRQNNEQFF. The CDR3 nucleotides are TGTGCCAGCAGTTTACGACAGAACAATGAGCAGTTCTTC.

This chain uses TRBV2 with TRBJ1-2; no definite D call. The germline gives CDR1 SNHLY, CDR2 FYNNEI. V lost 6 bases and J 3 bases, leaving 14 bases between the germline ends. The CDR3 has 14 residues. CDR3 sequence reads: CASRKDGEYYGYTF. CDR3 DNA: TGTGCCAGCAGGAAAGACGGTGAATACTATGGCTACACCTTC.

The chain recombines TRBV2 with TRBJ2-1; D is unclear. The V end lost 7 bases, the J end lost 8 bases, and 15 bases lay between the germline ends. This CDR3 is 13 amino acids long. Germline CDR1 and CDR2: SNHLY and FYNNEI. Here the CDR3 DNA reads TGTGCCAGCACCCAGACCGCGCCTCATGAGCAGTTCTTC. As protein: CASTQTAPHEQFF. The variable domain in full, completed from reference TRBV2 and TRBJ2-1, reads EPEVTQTPSHQVTQMGQEVILRCVPISNHLYFYWYRQILGQKVEFLVSFYNNEISEKSEIFDDQFSVERPDGSNFTLKIRSTKLEDSAMYFCASTQTAPHEQFFGPGTRLTVL.

The J gene is TRBJ2-6, the V gene TRBV6-4; 10 positions match TRBD2. Germline V lookup: CDR1 MRHNA, CDR2 SNTAGT. The CDR3 is made up of 16 amino acids. V lost 4 bases and J lost 0; bases outside the gene matches: 0. CDR3 sequence reads: CASSASGGSGANVLTF. The CDR3 region has the DNA TGTGCCAGCAGTGCTAGCGGGGGCTCTGGGGCCAACGTCCTGACTTTC.

The chain links TRBV18 to TRBJ1-3, with 7 bases fitting TRBD1. The CDR3 has 17 amino acids. Germline V gene data show CDR1 as KGHSH and CDR2 as LQKENI. V dropped 3 bases and J dropped 0; count of bases not matched to a gene: 8. In DNA form, the CDR3 reads TGTGCCAGCTCACCTTACCAGGGGGGCCTCTCTGGAAACACCATATATTTT. The encoded protein is CASSPYQGGLSGNTIYF.

The chain is built from TRBV18 and TRBJ2-3; no reliable D call. The CDR3 length is 13 residues. V was pared by 0 bases and J by 0 bases, with 1 base between. CDR1 is KGHSH and CDR2 is LQKENI in the germline V gene. DNA of the CDR3: TGTGCCAGCTCACCACCTAGCACAGATACGCAGTATTTT. Encoded protein: CASSPPSTDTQYF.

The chain uses TRBV2 and TRBJ2-1, with 9 bases lining up with TRBD1. This CDR3 region has 10 residues. Losses at the gene ends were 8 bases for V and 16 bases for J; bases not matched to a gene: 6. Germline V gene sequence: CDR1 SNHLY, CDR2 FYNNEI. The CDR3, as DNA: TGTGCCAGCGGGGACAGGGTAGACTTCTTC. Protein product: CASGDRVDFF.

The rearrangement links TRBV27 to TRBJ1-6, with D uncertain. V gave up 9 bases and J gave up 7 bases, with 16 bases separating them. There are 14 residues in the CDR3. The germline V gene encodes CDR1 MNHEY and CDR2 SMNVEV (reference sequence). Here the CDR3 reads CASKMQTGNSPLHF. In nucleotides, the CDR3 is TGTGCCAGTAAGATGCAGACGGGCAATTCACCCCTCCACTTT.

The gene calls are TRBV10-1 and TRBJ2-5, with D perhaps TRBD2 (6 bases). CDR1 WNHNN and CDR2 SYGVQD come from the germline V gene (reference sequence). The V gene lost 6 bases and the J gene lost 2 bases, with 13 bases spanning the gap. The CDR3 has 14 residues. Here the CDR3 reads CASSLYRGQETQYF. For the CDR3, the DNA is TGCGCCAGCAGCCTATACCGGGGGCAAGAGACCCAGTACTTC.

This clone was picked up one time. The chain recombines TRBV9 with TRBJ2-3; TRBD1 matches at 8 bases. The CDR3 totals 13 residues. V lost 3 bases, J lost 4 bases, and 1 base stayed unmatched. Looked up from germline, CDR1 is SGDLS and CDR2 is YYNGEE. The CDR3 DNA reads as TGTGCCAGCAGCGCGACAGGGGCAGATACGCAGTATTTT. Protein sequence: CASSATGADTQYF.

The V call is TRBV4-2, the J call TRBJ2-1, with TRBD2 matching 8 bases. The CDR3 extends over 16 amino acids. Per germline, CDR1 LGHNA and CDR2 YNFKEQ. V lost 0 bases, J lost 5 bases, and 6 bases stayed unmatched. The CDR3, as DNA: TGTGCCAGCAGCCAAGAAGGAGCGGGGGACCACAATGAGCAGTTCTTC. Translation: CASSQEGAGDHNEQFF.

This rearrangement joins TRBV4-1 to TRBJ2-5; the D gene is possibly TRBD1 (6 bases). V gave up 1 base and J gave up 4 bases, with 16 bases separating them. This CDR3 comprises 16 residues. CDR1 and CDR2 from the germline V gene are MGHRA and YSYEKL. CDR3: CASSQAPQGSGETQYF. In nucleotides, the CDR3 is TGCGCCAGCAGCCAAGCCCCCCAGGGGTCTGGAGAGACCCAGTACTTC.

This clone showed up just a few times. The gene calls are TRBV25-1 and TRBJ1-1; D ambiguous. Germline V gene sequence: CDR1 MGHDK, CDR2 SYGVNS. The CDR3 extends over 13 amino acids. V was trimmed by 3 bases and J by 1 base, leaving 6 bases between them. The CDR3 nucleotides are TGTGCCAGCAGTGATACTGAGAACACTGAAGCTTTCTTT. It yields the protein CASSDTENTEAFF.

V and J are TRBV14 and TRBJ1-5, with D perhaps matching TRBD1 (5 bases). CDR3 length: 16 residues. Germline CDR1 is SGHDN and CDR2 is FVKESK. V lost 0 bases and J 9 bases, leaving 18 bases between the germline ends. The CDR3 loop is CASSQEGRRRNWPQHF. As DNA, the CDR3 is TGTGCCAGCAGCCAAGAGGGGCGTCGGCGGAACTGGCCCCAGCATTTT.

CDR3 coding DNA: TGTGCCAGCAGCGTGTCCAGGGATAGCACCGGGGAGCTGTTTTTT. Protein: CASSVSRDSTGELFF. The chain carries TRBV5-4 and TRBJ2-2, with D perhaps TRBD1 (5 bases). The CDR3 length is 15 residues. The V and J ends lost 4 bases and 4 bases respectively, with 14 bases between them. The germline V gene has CDR1 SGHNT and CDR2 YYREEE (reference sequence).

J is TRBJ2-6 and V is TRBV16, with TRBD1 matching 7 bases. Looked up from germline, CDR1 is KGHSY and CDR2 is FQNENV. The trim removed 5 bases at V and 4 bases at J, leaving 5 bases unmatched. The CDR3 runs to 15 residues. CDR3 in amino acids: CASSLTGAGANVLTF. The CDR3 DNA follows: TGTGCCAGCAGCTTAACAGGGGCAGGGGCCAACGTCCTGACTTTC.

This clone appeared a few times. V gene TRBV7-2 combines with J gene TRBJ1-5, with D possibly being TRBD1 (6 bases). The CDR3 has 15 residues. Germline CDR1 and CDR2: SGHTA and FQGNSA. Trimming pared 7 bases from V and 2 bases from J, leaving 15 bases between. DNA for the CDR3: TGTGCCAGCACCCTGGGGGCATTTGGCAATCAGCCCCAGCATTTT. Translating gives CASTLGAFGNQPQHF.

The V call is TRBV3-1 (or the pseudogene TRBV3-2), the J call TRBJ2-5; 9 bases are a match to TRBD2. With 4 bases clipped from V and 4 bases from J, the junction kept 4 bases outside the gene matches. CDR1 and CDR2 from the germline V gene are LGHDT and YNNKEL (reference sequence). This CDR3 spans 14 amino acids. CDR3 nucleotides: TGTGCCAGCAGCCCTCCGGGACTAGCAGAGACCCAGTACTTC. This translates into CASSPPGLAETQYF.

This clone was observed a few times. This chain links TRBV9 with TRBJ2-3, with 12 bases matching TRBD2. V dropped 4 bases and J dropped 0; count of bases not matched to a gene: 9. This CDR3 comprises 18 residues. Looked up from germline, CDR1 is SGDLS and CDR2 is YYNGEE. This CDR3 is CASSPGTSGRPSTDTQYF. The CDR3 DNA reads TGTGCCAGCAGCCCCGGGACTAGCGGGCGACCTAGCACAGATACGCAGTATTTT.

This chain links TRBV9 with TRBJ2-2, with 8 bases fitting TRBD1. Looked up from germline, CDR1 is SGDLS and CDR2 is YYNGEE. This CDR3 is 17 amino acids long. V lost 0 bases to trimming and J lost 6 bases; unmatched junction nucleotides: 10. CDR3 DNA: TGTGCCAGCAGCGTAGGATTCGGACAGGGCTTCGCCGGGGAGCTGTTTTTT. The encoded protein is CASSVGFGQGFAGELFF.

The rearrangement joins TRBV28 to TRBJ1-1, with D possibly being TRBD1 (6 bases). Trimming stripped 2 bases from V and 10 bases from J, with 17 bases between. CDR3 length equals 14 residues. Per germline, CDR1 MDHEN and CDR2 SYDVKM. Written as DNA, the CDR3 is TGTGCCAGCAGTTTAGTACAGGGTCCAAGCAGAGCTTTCTTT. Amino acid sequence: CASSLVQGPSRAFF. Looking up the rest from reference TRBV28 and TRBJ1-1 gives the full variable domain: DVKVTQSSRYLVKRTGEKVFLECVQDMDHENMFWYRQDPGLGLRLIYFSYDVKMKEKGDIPEGYSVSREKKERFSLILESASTNQTSMYLCASSLVQGPSRAFFGQGTRLTVV.

The chain is built from TRBV11-3 and TRBJ2-6, with D uncertain. The CDR3 is 15 amino acids. Between the trimmed V and J ends, which lost 4 bases and 2 bases, there was a span of 9 bases. CDR1 and CDR2 (germline): SGHNT, YENEEA. CDR3 loop: CASSSARTGANVLTF. As DNA, the CDR3 is TGTGCCAGCAGCTCGGCAAGGACTGGGGCCAACGTCCTGACTTTC.

This chain connects TRBV19 to TRBJ2-5; D call uncertain. Per the germline V gene, CDR1 is LNHDA and CDR2 is SQIVND (reference sequence). There are 13 residues in the CDR3. V was trimmed by 3 bases and J by 1 base, leaving 6 bases between them. In nucleotides, the CDR3 is TGTGCCAGTAGTATTGGGATCCAAGAGACCCAGTACTTC. Translating gives CASSIGIQETQYF.

The chain is built from TRBV19 and TRBJ2-3, with TRBD2 matching 9 bases. This CDR3 has 16 amino acids. From germline, CDR1 is LNHDA and CDR2 SQIVND (reference sequence). The junction had 9 bases not matched to a gene; V was cut back by 6 bases and J by 2 bases. The CDR3 sequence is CASSRGSGGFTDTQYF. The DNA of the CDR3 is TGTGCCAGTAGCAGAGGAAGCGGGGGGTTCACAGATACGCAGTATTTT.

This chain connects TRBV5-5 to TRBJ1-6, with a weak D call TRBD1 (5 bases). This CDR3 has 17 residues. V gave up 0 bases and J gave up 7 bases, with 17 bases separating them. The germline V gene encodes CDR1 SGHKS and CDR2 YYEKEE (reference sequence). The DNA for the CDR3 is TGTGCCAGCAGCTTGGAATCTCGCGCAGGGCACAATTCACCCCTCCACTTT. This codes for CASSLESRAGHNSPLHF.

The chain has TRBV5-1 and TRBJ2-5; either TRBD1 or TRBD2 may fit D (5 bases each). Between the trimmed V and J ends, which lost 0 bases and 5 bases, there was a span of 11 bases. Germline CDR1 SGHRS, CDR2 YFSETQ. The CDR3 totals 14 residues. The CDR3 DNA sequence: TGCGCCAGCAGCTTGGGGGACGCCCTTGAGACCCAGTACTTC. This translates into CASSLGDALETQYF.

This chain joins TRBV19 and TRBJ1-1; 7 bases are a match to TRBD1. The CDR3 is 13 residues long. J gave up 0 bases and V 6 bases, and 1 base lay outside the gene matches. Germline V gene lookup returns CDR1 LNHDA and CDR2 SQIVND (reference sequence). CDR3 in DNA: TGTGCCAGTAGCGACAGGGTGAACACTGAAGCTTTCTTT. The encoded protein is CASSDRVNTEAFF.

The chain combines TRBV27 with TRBJ2-2; unclear D gene. The CDR3 length is 13 residues. V dropped 5 bases and J dropped 4 bases, with 8 bases sitting between them. Looked up from germline, CDR1 is MNHEY and CDR2 is SMNVEV (reference sequence). The CDR3 DNA is TGTGCCAGCAGTCCGGAGTCCACCGGGGAGCTGTTTTTT. It encodes CASSPESTGELFF.

In this sample, this clone turned up a few times. The chain recombines TRBV10-3 with TRBJ2-1; TRBD1 matches at 8 bases. CDR3 length: 18 residues. The V and J ends lost 2 bases and 9 bases, in that order; junction bases with no gene match: 18. The V gene's germline CDR1 is ENHRY and CDR2 SYGVKD. CDR3 sequence: CAISETSPAGTGSGEQFF. The CDR3 DNA follows: TGTGCCATCAGTGAGACATCCCCGGCCGGGACAGGAAGCGGTGAGCAGTTCTTC.

This clone was recorded once. The V and J genes are TRBV5-1 and TRBJ2-2; D not resolved. V was trimmed by 1 base and J by 4 bases, leaving 8 bases between them. In germline, CDR1 is SGHRS, CDR2 YFSETQ. The CDR3 has 14 residues. In DNA, the CDR3 is TGCGCCAGCAGCTTGAGTAGCAGCACCGGGGAGCTGTTTTTT. It specifies CASSLSSSTGELFF.

The chain employs TRBV7-8 and TRBJ1-4, with unresolved D. Germline lookup yields CDR1 SGHVS and CDR2 FQNEAQ. The CDR3 loop spans 16 amino acids. The V and J ends lost 1 base and 4 bases respectively, with 13 bases between them. CDR3 DNA: TGTGCCAGCAGCTTAGGGGTGAATAGATATAATGAAAAACTGTTTTTT. It is translated as CASSLGVNRYNEKLFF. Combining the CDR3 with reference TRBV7-8 and TRBJ1-4 gives the whole variable domain GAGVSQSPRYKVAKRGQDVALRCDPISGHVSLFWYQQALGQGPEFLTYFQNEAQLDKSGLPSDRFFAERPEGSVSTLKIQRTQQEDSAVYLCASSLGVNRYNEKLFFGSGTQLSVL.